The source of this TCR beta chain is a study of blood T cell repertoires in COVID-19. Overall study context: COVID-19 samples, acute and convalescent, were from the United States, Italy and Spain. From T cells, B-cell-depleted T cells, or PBMCs came the material, which was cDNA or gDNA.

The CDR3 length is 14 residues. V shed 6 bases and J 5 bases; nucleotides not matched to a gene: 8. From germline, CDR1 is LNHDA and CDR2 SQIVND (reference sequence). The Seattle patients, enrolled during active infection, were followed longitudinally. In the original analysis: Counts of nucleated cells, estimated from reference gene primer amplification, were obtained. TCRdb's copy holds only in-frame clones and misses some; the assay was immunoSEQ multiplex PCR. V, J and clone size were drawn from that table, and D and trimming were deduced from the DNA. The sample yields about 98,000 clones, around 90% seen once.

The sequenced material came from peripheral blood. This clonotype was sampled from a woman aged 50 to 60 with COVID-19, enrolled during active disease. The V and J genes are TRBV19 and TRBJ1-2; TRBD1 matches at 8 bases. The CDR3 protein is CASSPNGQGYGYTF. The CDR3 nucleotides are TGTGCCAGTAGCCCCAATGGACAGGGTTATGGCTACACCTTC.